The 21 T cell receptor beta chains below were found in one sample sequenced in a study of molecular identifiers for immune sequencing clone quantification. TCRdb independently ran MiXCR on the PCR reads; one entry per CDR3 protein. The repertoire holds approximately 500,000 distinct CDR3 sequences, with about a quarter as singletons. The sequenced material came from naive CD8+ T cells from blood, with Jurkat cell RNA spiked in. Described subset: FACS-sorted CD8+CD4-CCR7+CD45RA+ naive T cells. Every receptor here comes from a human donor in good health. Some libraries in this study had Jurkat cell RNA spiked in.

As regards this clonotype: This sequence may be a read error, since a much larger clone differs from it by one base. This sequence joins TRBV6-6 and TRBJ2-7; D perhaps matches TRBD2 (5 bases). V was trimmed by 11 bases and J by 4 bases, leaving 15 bases between them. This CDR3 contains 12 residues. Germline CDR1 MNHNY, CDR2 SVGAGI (reference sequence). The CDR3 spells CAAGFRGYEQYF. CDR3 nucleotide sequence: TGTGCCGCTGGGTTCCGCGGGTACGAGCAGTACTTC.

The CDR3: CSARGLEPSYEQYF. The DNA of the CDR3 is TGCAGTGCTAGAGGACTAGAACCATCCTACGAGCAGTACTTC. V usage is TRBV20-1 and J usage is TRBJ2-7; possible D gene TRBD2, 6 bases. The length of the CDR3 is 14 residues. V was clipped by 1 base and J by 1 base, with 11 bases between them. CDR1 DFQATT and CDR2 SNEGSKA come from the germline V gene (reference sequence).

This clonotype was observed a handful of times. The V call is TRBV20-1, the J call TRBJ2-7; no clear D. Germline CDR1 DFQATT, CDR2 SNEGSKA (reference sequence). The CDR3 is 13 amino acids. The V end was cut by 0 bases, the J end by 6 bases, with 12 bases between. CDR3 in amino acids: CSARERQASEQYF. The CDR3 nucleotides are TGCAGTGCTAGAGAAAGGCAGGCCTCCGAGCAGTACTTC.

Note on this clonotype: A much larger clonotype is one base distant, so this may be a read error. The chain joins TRBV20-1 to TRBJ2-5, with TRBD2 matching 10 bases. In germline, CDR1 is DFQATT, CDR2 SNEGSKA (reference sequence). CDR3 size: 15 residues. The CDR3 DNA reads TGCAGAGCTAGAGATCTAGCGGGGGCGGAAGAGACCCAGTACTTC. Translation: CRARDLAGAEETQYF.

This clonotype was seen a few times. CDR3 sequence: CASSSRPTGELFF. CDR3 bases: TGTGCCAGCAGCTCAAGACCCACCGGGGAGCTGTTTTTT. V is TRBV7-3 and J is TRBJ2-2; D gene unclear. V gave up 4 bases and J gave up 4 bases, with 7 bases separating them. The germline V gene has CDR1 SGHTA and CDR2 FQGTGA. The CDR3 contains 13 residues.

This clonotype appeared once. The chain combines TRBV30 with TRBJ2-7; 7 bases align to TRBD1. The germline gives CDR1 GTSNPN, CDR2 SVGIG (reference sequence). The CDR3 covers 13 residues. V gave up 5 bases and J gave up 0 bases; unmatched junction bases: 4. The CDR3 nucleotides are TGTGCCTGGGGACAGGAGACCTCCTACGAGCAGTACTTC. Its translation: CAWGQETSYEQYF.

On this clonotype itself: A much larger clone lies one base from this, so it may be a read error. The chain joins TRBV6-2 or TRBV6-3 to TRBJ1-5; D is unclear. CDR3 length equals 13 residues. CDR1 and CDR2 (germline): MNHEY, SVGEGT. CDR3 DNA sequence: TGTGCCAGTCTGGGCCCTTTCGATCAGCCCCGGCATTTT. It translates to CASLGPFDQPRHF.

The chain recombines TRBV9 with TRBJ2-7; possible D gene TRBD1, 6 bases. The V end was cut by 0 bases, the J end by 6 bases, with 16 bases between. CDR3 length: 15 amino acids. The germline CDR1 and CDR2 sequences are SGDLS and YYNGEE. Here the CDR3 DNA reads TGTGCCAGCAGCGTAGGTGGGACAACAGACTGCGAGCAGTACTTC. This encodes CASSVGGTTDCEQYF. Drawing the rest from reference TRBV9 and TRBJ2-7, the complete variable domain is DSGVTQTPKHLITATGQRVTLRCSPRSGDLSVYWYQQSLDQGLQFLIQYYNGEERAKGNILERFSAQQFPDLHSELNLSSLELGDSALYFCASSVGGTTDCEQYFGPGTRLTVT.

This rearrangement joins TRBV7-2 to TRBJ2-7, with D tentatively TRBD1 (5 bases). The V end lost 3 bases, the J end lost 3 bases, and 9 bases lay between the germline ends. Germline-derived CDR1 and CDR2 are SGHTA and FQGNSA. The CDR3 has 13 residues. The DNA for the CDR3 is TGTGCCAGCAGCTTGTTCCAGGGCTACGAGCAGTACTTC. It translates to CASSLFQGYEQYF.

About this clonotype: A much more abundant neighbour one base away suggests this may be a read error. In DNA, the CDR3 is TGTGCCGGCAGCGTACCAGCCACCGGGGAGCTGTTTTTT. This sequence encodes CAGSVPATGELFF. The chain joins TRBV9 to TRBJ2-2; D gene ambiguous. CDR3 length equals 13 residues. Per the germline V gene, CDR1 is SGDLS and CDR2 is YYNGEE. Complete variable domain (other parts from reference TRBV9 and TRBJ2-2): DSGVTQTPKHLITATGQRVTLRCSPRSGDLSVYWYQQSLDQGLQFLIQYYNGEERAKGNILERFSAQQFPDLHSELNLSSLELGDSALYFCAGSVPATGELFFGEGSRLTVL.

With regard to this clonotype: This may be a read error, as it is one base from a much larger clone. This chain joins TRBV10-2 and TRBJ2-5, with a weak D call TRBD1 (5 bases). Germline CDR1 reads WSHSY; CDR2 reads SAAADI. This CDR3 region has 13 residues. CDR3 in amino acids: CASSEYGQEAQYF. The CDR3 region has the DNA TGCGCCAGCAGTGAGTACGGACAAGAGGCCCAGTACTTC.

Concerning this clonotype: A much bigger clone sits one base away, suggesting this may be a read error. This sequence joins TRBV28 and TRBJ2-3; the D gene could be TRBD1 or TRBD2 (7 bases each). Germline assignment: CDR1 MDHEN and CDR2 SYDVKM. The germline V and J ends were trimmed by 6 bases and 2 bases, with 18 bases remaining between them. The length of the CDR3 is 16 residues. This CDR3 reads CASRFTDRDYTDTQYF. Here the CDR3 DNA reads TGTGCCAGCAGGTTTACCGACAGGGACTACACAGATACGCAGTATTTT.

The table lists this clonotype with a few counts. V usage is TRBV29-1 and J usage is TRBJ2-7; D is unresolved. Trimming took 4 bases from V and 4 from J, leaving 14 bases between them. The germline gives CDR1 SQVTM, CDR2 ANQGSEA. CDR3 length: 13 amino acids. CDR3: CSVAAGTVYEQYF. The CDR3 DNA follows: TGCAGCGTTGCAGCCGGTACGGTTTACGAGCAGTACTTC.

This clonotype was recorded many times. The chain joins TRBV7-8 to TRBJ1-1; D gene uncertain. The ends were cut back, 2 bases at V and 4 bases at J, with 11 bases in the middle. CDR3 size: 14 residues. Looked up from germline, CDR1 is SGHVS and CDR2 is FQNEAQ. The CDR3 here is CASSLMVRSTEAFF. The CDR3 coding sequence is TGTGCCAGCAGCTTAATGGTGCGGAGCACTGAAGCTTTCTTT.

The table lists this clonotype with many counts. CDR3 in DNA: TGCGCCAGCAGCCCCGGGGGGGGGTTCACTGAAGCTTTCTTT. It encodes CASSPGGGFTEAFF. J is TRBJ1-1 and V is TRBV5-1, with D possibly matching TRBD1 (5 bases). The CDR3 totals 14 residues. V lost 4 bases, J lost 4 bases, and 14 bases lay in between. Per germline, CDR1 SGHRS and CDR2 YFSETQ. Drawing the rest from reference TRBV5-1 and TRBJ1-1, the complete variable domain is KAGVTQTPRYLIKTRGQQVTLSCSPISGHRSVSWYQQTPGQGLQFLFEYFSETQRNKGNFPGRFSGRQFSNSRSEMNVSTLELGDSALYLCASSPGGGFTEAFFGQGTRLTVV.

This chain joins TRBV7-6 and TRBJ2-2; D possibly corresponds to TRBD2 (6 bases). V lost 3 bases, J lost 2 bases, and 19 bases lay in between. CDR1 SGHVS and CDR2 FNYEAQ come from the germline V gene. The CDR3 covers 18 residues. The CDR3 nucleotides read TGTGCCAGCAGCTTGATCACCCGGGACTCCCTTAACACCGGGGAGCTGTTTTTT. Protein: CASSLITRDSLNTGELFF.

This chain joins TRBV2 and TRBJ1-2; D is ambiguous. V was pared by 3 bases and J by 4 bases, with 9 bases between. The CDR3 totals 13 residues. The germline gives CDR1 SNHLY, CDR2 FYNNEI. The CDR3 spells CASSDRRAYGYTF. The CDR3 bases are TGTGCCAGCAGTGATAGACGAGCCTATGGCTACACCTTC.

This chain connects TRBV19 to TRBJ2-7; D is tentatively TRBD1 or TRBD2 (6 bases each). This CDR3 has 15 residues. CDR1 is LNHDA, CDR2 SQIVND, per germline (reference sequence). Trimming shortened V by 5 bases and J by 2 bases, and 16 bases separated the two germline ends. The CDR3 sequence: CASSPLQGGPYEQYF. In DNA form, the CDR3 reads TGTGCCAGTAGTCCACTTCAAGGGGGGCCCTACGAGCAGTACTTC.

This clonotype was seen only once. This could be a read error, since a much larger clone is one nucleotide away. This sequence joins TRBV28 and TRBJ2-3, with 9 nucleotides matching TRBD1. The CDR3 length is 14 residues. CDR1 is MDHEN and CDR2 is SYDVKM in the germline V gene. Trimming removed 5 bases from V and 4 bases from J; junction bases left unmatched: 4. CDR3 protein: CASSVTGGADTQYF. The CDR3 DNA reads as TGTGCCAGCAGTGTGACAGGGGGAGCAGATACGCAGTATTTT.

As to this clonotype: Being one base from a much bigger clone, this may be a read error. The V and J genes are TRBV9 and TRBJ2-7; D is unresolved. This CDR3 contains 13 residues. Germline loops: CDR1 SGDLS, CDR2 YYNGEE. V was clipped by 0 bases and J by 6 bases, with 10 bases between them. The CDR3 is CASSVAPTCEQYF. CDR3 DNA sequence: TGTGCCAGCAGCGTAGCGCCGACCTGCGAGCAGTACTTC.

Turning to this clonotype: A read error may explain this, as a much larger clone is one base away. The genes are TRBV10-2 and TRBJ2-3; 7 bases agree with TRBD2. V trimming: 8 bases; J trimming: 2 bases; junction bases outside the gene matches: 7. The CDR3 runs 14 residues. In germline, CDR1 is WSHSY, CDR2 SAAADI. The CDR3 protein is CASGGDYYTDTQYF. The CDR3 coding sequence is TGCGCCAGCGGCGGGGACTATTACACAGATACGCAGTATTTT.